The text below deals with one TCR beta chain. Its cognate antigen has yet to be identified. Base qualities are not recorded, but no much larger clone differs from it by a single base. This sample was included in a study of beta chain features in type 1 diabetes (dated by TCRdb to the late 2010s). Describing the broader study: No differences in mean age, gender distribution, total cell number or subset yield were found between patients and healthy donors. Across all samples, some 100,000,000 sorted cells were examined, and cell number per subset correlated strongly with RNA yield. In the study, recently diagnosed type 1 diabetes patients and matched healthy donors were compared on the TCRB repertoires of their sorted circulating CD4+ T cell subsets. Whereas all 30 or so donors provided naive and central memory subsets, regulatory and stem cell-like memory subsets were isolated from just 8 patients and about eight healthy donors. Overall results and qualifications from the work: Only small numbers of individuals were included in the HLA sub-analyses, which left unresolved whether HLA type had any influence on TCRB rearrangement. Naive, central memory and regulatory TCRB repertoires appeared to be more similar among patients than among healthy donors. In all four CD4+ subsets, TCRB CDR3 length was moderately but significantly shorter in type 1 diabetes patients. Patients with type 1 diabetes made fewer insertions and deleted more nucleotides at VDJ recombination sites, implying thymic rearrangement abnormalities. Because cDNA rather than genomic DNA was sequenced, highly expressing activated cells could have been over-represented, although no difference in activation and CD3 levels was found between groups. PCR may preferentially amplify shorter templates, but because patient and control samples were amplified and corrected together, any resulting skew would affect both groups equally.

The germline V gene supplies CDR1 SGDLS and CDR2 YYNGEE. V is cut by 4 bases and J by 4 bases, and the space between the germline ends is 12 bases. From the cysteine up to the phenylalanine, the CDR3 has a length of 14 residues. Only the CDR3 portion is preserved as DNA: 42 bases, with reading frame beginning at the first base. Each donor gave one peripheral blood draw, roughly 120 mL on average, collected into heparinised tubes. A BD FACSAria II and a panel including CD45RO, CCR7, CD25, CD127, CD95 and CD27 were used to sort naive, central memory, regulatory and stem cell-like memory CD4+ T cells. Purity was above 98% for every sorted population. PBMCs were isolated right away by Lymphoprep density gradient centrifugation and were stained directly, without culture. Samples were stained and sorted in pairs, with one healthy donor and one patient per experiment, so that batch effects were minimized.

All of the isolated RNA was reverse transcribed with the High Capacity cDNA Reverse Transcription Kit, so expressed TCRB transcripts were sequenced. Deep immunoSEQ sequencing was performed on naive, central memory and regulatory T cell samples, with an average of approximately 3.9 million total reads per sample. After sorted cells were lysed in RLT buffer, RNA was extracted with DNase-treated RNeasy Micro or Mini kits, with the choice depending on cell number. Each cell subset was processed separately to prevent cross-contamination, with patient and healthy donor samples processed together. Using the immunoSEQ multiplex PCR, TCRB sequences were amplified from cDNA into 87-bp fragments spanning the CDR3 region. Sequencing of the amplicons was performed on the Illumina HiSeq platform. From the authors' description of their analysis: PCR bias was corrected computationally using synthetic template baselines, and reads within Hamming distance 2 were collapsed, with unmergeable singletons discarded. Reads were aligned against IMGT so that V, D and J genes, CDR3 length and insertions or deletions at six rearrangement sites could be assigned. Within each subset, clonotype counts were normalized to sorted cell number, and only after that were true diversity and Gini coefficients computed with the tcR R package. Repertoire sharing was quantified using the overlap coefficient calculated on TCRB nucleotide sequences. Out-of-frame TCRB sequences from naive cells were analyzed to stand in for the pre-selection repertoire. TCRdb took this table from immuneACCESS and kept in-frame rearrangements with V and J called. Such tables lack part of the clones; where checked against another copy, unresolved V genes explain under half of the gap, and the rest is unexplained. The V and J calls and the clone size are those of that table, but D and trimming were determined from the DNA. This sample comprises 350,000 to 450,000 clones, around 14% of them detected only once. Roughly 0.036% of the sample is in the top ten clones.

Sequenced input: naive CD4+ T cells from blood. Interpreted using the paper, the cell subset or site label stands for: true naive CD4+ T cells. The TCR was taken from a man aged 25-40 years in good health. The rearrangement joined TRBV9 to TRBJ2-4; TRBD2 is possibly the D segment (6 matching bases). The CDR3 loop reads CASSLEGRKNIQYF. The DNA sequence follows: TGTGCCAGCAGCCTGGAGGGGAGAAAAAACATTCAGTACTTC.